What follows are 32 T cell receptor beta chains derived from one specimen sequenced in a study of neoadjuvant anti-PD-1 for oral cavity cancer. Documented time point: after neoadjuvant nivolumab, at surgical resection. Repertoires were generated with immunoSEQ multiplex PCR, while TCRdb's copy carries only in-frame clones and drops some. The data contain about 9,400 clones, roughly three fifths of them singletons. The input for sequencing was PBMCs, taken after nivolumab (anti-PD-1) treatment. These receptors originate from a person aged 35-79 years with oral cavity squamous cell carcinoma.

This clone was detected a few times. This chain connects TRBV27 to TRBJ1-5; TRBD1 aligns across 10 bases. V was clipped by 6 bases and J by 6 bases; unmatched bases: 2. This CDR3 region has 13 residues. The germline V gene has CDR1 MNHEY and CDR2 SMNVEV (reference sequence). The CDR3 DNA follows: TGTGCCAGCAGGGGACAGGGGCCTCAGCCCCAGCATTTT. Translating it yields CASRGQGPQPQHF.

This CDR3 is CASSSGGRNIQYF. CDR3 nucleotide sequence: TGTGCCAGCAGTTCCGGGGGCAGGAACATTCAGTACTTC. This chain uses TRBV6-6 with TRBJ2-4; D possibly matches TRBD1 or TRBD2 (6 bases each). The CDR3 sequence is 13 residues long. Germline-derived CDR1 and CDR2 are MNHNY and SVGAGI (reference sequence). Trimming pared 4 bases from V and 7 bases from J, leaving 11 bases between.

V gene TRBV4-1 combines with J gene TRBJ2-7, with 12 bases aligning to TRBD2. In germline, CDR1 is MGHRA, CDR2 YSYEKL. The CDR3 covers 15 residues. Trimming cost V 4 bases and J 7 bases; bases outside gene matches: 8. CDR3 bases: TGCGCCAGCAGCCGACGACTAGCGGGAGACGGGGAGCAGTACTTC. It translates to CASSRRLAGDGEQYF.

The genes are TRBV5-1 and TRBJ2-1; 8 bases are shared with TRBD1. Unmatched junction bases numbered 7, after V lost 1 base and J lost 7 bases. Germline loops: CDR1 SGHRS, CDR2 YFSETQ. CDR3 length: 15 residues. The CDR3 DNA is TGCGCCAGCAGCTTGTTCGGGACAGGTGAAAATGAGCAGTTCTTC. It yields the protein CASSLFGTGENEQFF.

The rearrangement uses TRBV28 and TRBJ2-1; D tentatively reads TRBD1 or TRBD2 (5 bases each). V was clipped by 4 bases and J by 5 bases, with 15 bases between them. The V gene's germline CDR1 is MDHEN and CDR2 SYDVKM. The CDR3 covers 15 residues. CDR3 amino acids: CASSSPGGRDNEQFF. The CDR3, as DNA: TGTGCCAGCAGTTCCCCTGGAGGCAGGGACAATGAGCAGTTCTTC.

The CDR3 nucleotides are TGTGCCAGCAAGCTCCCCGGGGGGTCAGGCACAGATACGCAGTATTTT. As protein: CASKLPGGSGTDTQYF. This chain joins TRBV2 and TRBJ2-3; 7 bases are shared with TRBD2. The CDR3 consists of 16 residues. V shed 7 bases and J 1 base; nucleotides not matched to a gene: 11. Germline V lookup: CDR1 SNHLY, CDR2 FYNNEI. Complete variable domain (other parts from reference TRBV2 and TRBJ2-3): EPEVTQTPSHQVTQMGQEVILRCVPISNHLYFYWYRQILGQKVEFLVSFYNNEISEKSEIFDDQFSVERPDGSNFTLKIRSTKLEDSAMYFCASKLPGGSGTDTQYFGPGTRLTVL.

The chain carries TRBV4-1 and TRBJ2-5; 9 bases align to TRBD2. With 0 bases clipped from V and 2 bases from J, the junction kept 7 bases outside the gene matches. CDR1 is MGHRA, CDR2 YSYEKL, per germline. CDR3 length equals 17 residues. CDR3 protein: CASSQDPSGAQQETQYF. CDR3 DNA sequence: TGCGCCAGCAGCCAAGATCCTAGCGGGGCCCAACAAGAGACCCAGTACTTC.

The J gene is TRBJ1-5, the V gene TRBV5-8, with TRBD1 identical over 7 bases. This CDR3 spans 15 amino acids. Germline V lookup: CDR1 SGHTS, CDR2 YDEGEE. Germline trimming cut 0 bases from V and 7 bases from J; bases unmatched to any gene: 7. CDR3: CASSLGDRDEQPQHF. CDR3 bases: TGTGCCAGCAGCTTGGGTGACAGGGATGAGCAGCCCCAGCATTTT.

The chain employs TRBV14 and TRBJ2-2; 8 nucleotides match TRBD1. J was trimmed by 4 bases and V by 4 bases; bases with no gene match: 8. The CDR3 length is 16 residues. The germline CDR1 and CDR2 sequences are SGHDN and FVKESK. The CDR3 nucleotides are TGTGCCAGCAGCCCTACCGAGGACAGGGTCACCGGGGAGCTGTTTTTT. Its translation is CASSPTEDRVTGELFF.

This clone was counted between two and nine times. This chain connects TRBV2 to TRBJ1-1, with 11 bases fitting TRBD1. Germline V gives CDR1 SNHLY, CDR2 FYNNEI. Unmatched junction bases numbered 9, after V lost 6 bases and J lost 12 bases. The length of the CDR3 is 13 residues. The CDR3 spells CASRDPGQGESFF. CDR3 DNA: TGTGCCAGCAGAGACCCGGGACAGGGGGAATCTTTCTTT.

This clone was counted a single time. The gene calls are TRBV7-6 and TRBJ2-3; 12 positions agree with TRBD2. Trimming removed 5 bases from V and 3 bases from J; junction bases left unmatched: 9. The CDR3 covers 17 residues. Germline CDR1 is SGHVS and CDR2 is FNYEAQ. The CDR3 DNA is TGTGCCAGCAGCGCGACTAGCGGGAGATCCGGGACAGATACGCAGTATTTT. As protein: CASSATSGRSGTDTQYF. The whole variable domain, filled in from reference TRBV7-6 and TRBJ2-3, reads GAGVSQSPRYKVTKRGQDVALRCDPISGHVSLYWYRQALGQGPEFLTYFNYEAQQDKSGLPNDRFSAERPEGSISTLTIQRTEQRDSAMYRCASSATSGRSGTDTQYFGPGTRLTVL.

This clone occurred a few times. The chain couples TRBV5-4 to TRBJ2-2, with TRBD2 matching 8 bases. Germline V lookup: CDR1 SGHNT, CDR2 YYREEE (reference sequence). J gave up 8 bases and V 2 bases, and 8 bases lay outside the gene matches. The CDR3 contains 15 residues. The CDR3 DNA sequence: TGTGCCAGCAGCTTTGGGACTAGGGGTGAAGGGGAGCTGTTTTTT. This translates into CASSFGTRGEGELFF.

This chain links TRBV5-1 with TRBJ1-1; 9 bases are shared with TRBD1. The CDR3 has 15 amino acids. V trimming: 0 bases; J trimming: 5 bases; junction bases outside the gene matches: 5. Germline V lookup: CDR1 SGHRS, CDR2 YFSETQ. This chain's CDR3 is CASSLETGGWTEAFF. The CDR3 DNA reads TGCGCCAGCAGCTTGGAGACAGGGGGGTGGACTGAAGCTTTCTTT.

This clone has only a few counts. The chain has TRBV5-8 and TRBJ2-1, with 10 bases aligning to TRBD1. CDR1 SGHTS and CDR2 YDEGEE come from the germline V gene. V shed 4 bases and J 0 bases; nucleotides not matched to a gene: 13. The CDR3 contains 19 residues. CDR3 loop: CASSPSTGGLSDSYNEQFF. The CDR3 DNA reads as TGTGCCAGCAGCCCCTCGACAGGGGGCCTGTCGGACTCCTACAATGAGCAGTTCTTC.

The gene calls are TRBV5-1 and TRBJ1-1; 7 bases line up with TRBD1. Germline-derived CDR1 and CDR2 are SGHRS and YFSETQ. The junction had 14 bases not matched to a gene; V was cut back by 5 bases and J by 7 bases. This CDR3 has 15 residues. In nucleotides, the CDR3 is TGCGCCAGCAGTTCGGCGGTAGGGGGCGAGGGTGAAGCTTTCTTT. Amino acids: CASSSAVGGEGEAFF.

This clone has just one count. The rearrangement uses TRBV2 and TRBJ2-1, with D perhaps matching TRBD2 (6 bases). Germline V gives CDR1 SNHLY, CDR2 FYNNEI. The CDR3 is 14 residues long. V was clipped by 8 bases and J by 8 bases, with 19 bases between them. CDR3 loop: CASSSEGRKDEQFF. The CDR3 coding sequence is TGTGCCAGCTCATCCGAGGGGAGGAAGGATGAGCAGTTCTTC.

The V and J genes are TRBV5-6 and TRBJ1-4; 9 bases agree with TRBD1. The trim removed 4 bases at V and 7 bases at J, leaving 8 bases unmatched. The germline V gene encodes CDR1 SGHDT and CDR2 YYEEEE. The CDR3 extends over 15 amino acids. The DNA of the CDR3 is TGTGCCAGCAGCCTTAGACAGGGGGGGAGTGAAAAACTGTTTTTT. It codes for CASSLRQGGSEKLFF.

This clone was counted a few times. The chain has TRBV4-1 and TRBJ1-1, with D unclear. This CDR3 is built from 15 residues. Germline-derived CDR1 and CDR2 are MGHRA and YSYEKL. Trimming removed 1 base at V and 0 bases at J, with 9 bases between. CDR3 region: CASSQANSLNTEAFF. In DNA, the CDR3 is TGCGCCAGCAGCCAAGCTAACAGCTTGAACACTGAAGCTTTCTTT.

V and J are TRBV5-1 and TRBJ2-7; the match to TRBD2 covers 11 bases. The CDR3 runs to 15 residues. CDR1 is SGHRS and CDR2 is YFSETQ in the germline V gene. J gave up 3 bases and V 0 bases, and 2 bases lay outside the gene matches. DNA for the CDR3: TGCGCCAGCAGCTTGGAGGGACTAGCGGTCTACGAGCAGTACTTC. Translated, it gives CASSLEGLAVYEQYF.

This clone is classed as medium-sized. The chain is built from TRBV6-1 and TRBJ1-2; the match to TRBD1 covers 8 bases. In germline, CDR1 is MNHNS, CDR2 SASEGT. The CDR3 loop spans 16 amino acids. V was pared by 4 bases and J by 2 bases, with 9 bases of the junction left unmatched. Written as DNA, the CDR3 is TGTGCCAGCAGTGCGCGGTCAGGGGGCTCGAACTATGGCTACACCTTC. Translating it yields CASSARSGGSNYGYTF.

CDR3 DNA sequence: TGTGCCAGCAGGAAGGGGGACAGGCTCACGAGTTACAATGAGCAGTTCTTC. Translated: CASRKGDRLTSYNEQFF. The J gene is TRBJ2-1, the V gene TRBV2; 8 bases match TRBD1. The CDR3 spans 17 residues. Trimming at V came to 6 bases and at J to 4 bases, leaving 14 bases not matched to a gene. Germline CDR1 and CDR2: SNHLY and FYNNEI.

The chain couples TRBV14 to TRBJ2-2; the D gene is possibly TRBD2 (6 bases). Looked up from germline, CDR1 is SGHDN and CDR2 is FVKESK. This CDR3 has 16 residues. The V gene lost 1 base and the J gene lost 5 bases, with 14 bases spanning the gap. CDR3 DNA sequence: TGTGCCAGCAGCCAAGTCACCGGGAGAGGAACCGGGGAGCTGTTTTTT. Residues: CASSQVTGRGTGELFF.

V gene TRBV28 combines with J gene TRBJ1-1; weak D call: TRBD1 (6 bases). The germline gives CDR1 MDHEN, CDR2 SYDVKM. V was clipped by 5 bases and J by 9 bases, with 13 bases between them. The CDR3 is 12 amino acids. CDR3 DNA: TGTGCCAGCAGTCCCTCCGGGGGCAAAGCTTTCTTT. It yields the protein CASSPSGGKAFF. The full variable domain, its missing parts supplied by reference TRBV28 and TRBJ1-1, is DVKVTQSSRYLVKRTGEKVFLECVQDMDHENMFWYRQDPGLGLRLIYFSYDVKMKEKGDIPEGYSVSREKKERFSLILESASTNQTSMYLCASSPSGGKAFFGQGTRLTVV.

This clone appeared a few times. The V and J genes are TRBV7-9 and TRBJ1-1; D remains unclear. Trimming took off 5 bases at V and 9 bases at J, with 19 bases between the two ends. CDR1 is SEHNR, CDR2 FQNEAQ, per germline (reference sequence). This CDR3 spans 14 amino acids. In DNA form, the CDR3 reads TGTGCCAGCAGCGTGTCAAGAGGCGTCAAAAAAGCTTTCTTT. Protein: CASSVSRGVKKAFF.

V and J are TRBV14 and TRBJ2-7; a weak D match, TRBD1 (6 bases). Germline V lookup: CDR1 SGHDN, CDR2 FVKESK. The CDR3 is 14 residues long. V dropped 2 bases and J dropped 2 bases, with 10 bases sitting between them. The CDR3 sequence is CASSQLRGAYEQYF. CDR3 in DNA: TGTGCCAGCAGCCAACTCAGGGGTGCCTACGAGCAGTACTTC.

This chain uses TRBV10-2 with TRBJ2-7; no reliable D call. CDR1 and CDR2 from the germline V gene are WSHSY and SAAADI. The CDR3 has 13 amino acids. V was pared by 2 bases and J by 3 bases, with 8 bases between. CDR3 protein: CASSENDGYEQYF. The DNA of the CDR3 is TGCGCCAGCAGTGAGAACGACGGCTACGAGCAGTACTTC.

The chain has TRBV10-1 and TRBJ2-1; 10 bases line up with TRBD2. Losses at the gene ends were 2 bases for V and 5 bases for J; bases not matched to a gene: 9. The V gene's germline CDR1 is WNHNN and CDR2 SYGVQD (reference sequence). The CDR3 loop spans 17 amino acids. The CDR3 spells CASSELRLAGVDNEQFF. DNA of the CDR3: TGCGCCAGCAGTGAGCTAAGGCTAGCGGGGGTCGACAATGAGCAGTTCTTC.

The chain couples TRBV28 to TRBJ2-7; 11 bases are shared with TRBD2. CDR1 is MDHEN and CDR2 is SYDVKM in the germline V gene. The length of the CDR3 is 15 residues. The junction had 3 bases not matched to a gene; V was cut back by 3 bases and J by 2 bases. This CDR3 reads CASSFLAGGAYEQYF. The DNA of the CDR3 is TGTGCCAGCAGTTTTCTAGCGGGAGGCGCCTACGAGCAGTACTTC. The whole variable domain, remainder taken from reference TRBV28 and TRBJ2-7, is DVKVTQSSRYLVKRTGEKVFLECVQDMDHENMFWYRQDPGLGLRLIYFSYDVKMKEKGDIPEGYSVSREKKERFSLILESASTNQTSMYLCASSFLAGGAYEQYFGPGTRLTVT.

CDR3 bases: TGTGCCAGCAGCCGCGAGGACTACGAGCAGTACTTC. It is translated as CASSREDYEQYF. The gene calls are TRBV5-6 and TRBJ2-7; D is unclear. This CDR3 contains 12 residues. Trimming took 4 bases from V and 3 from J, leaving 8 bases between them. Germline V lookup: CDR1 SGHDT, CDR2 YYEEEE.

The J gene is TRBJ2-2, the V gene TRBV5-6; D not resolved. The CDR3 sequence is 12 residues long. Germline lookup yields CDR1 SGHDT and CDR2 YYEEEE. V was clipped by 4 bases and J by 6 bases, with 7 bases between them. DNA for the CDR3: TGTGCCAGCAGCCAAACTGCCGGGGAGCTGTTTTTT. Amino acid sequence: CASSQTAGELFF.

The genes are TRBV2 and TRBJ2-7; 10 bases are shared with TRBD1. After removal of 5 bases from V and 2 bases from J, the junction contained 9 bases not matched to a gene. Germline V gene lookup returns CDR1 SNHLY and CDR2 FYNNEI. The CDR3 runs to 16 residues. The CDR3 here is CASSSTGTGATYEQYF. The DNA for the CDR3 is TGTGCCAGCAGTTCGACGGGGACAGGGGCAACCTACGAGCAGTACTTC.

The chain couples TRBV12-5 to TRBJ1-1; perhaps TRBD1 as D (5 bases). Trimming took 0 bases from V and 1 from J, leaving 9 bases between them. This CDR3 has 15 amino acids. The germline V gene has CDR1 LGHNT and CDR2 FRNRAP. CDR3 DNA: TGTGCTAGTGGTTTGGTACTGGGGCGGAACACTGAAGCTTTCTTT. This encodes CASGLVLGRNTEAFF.